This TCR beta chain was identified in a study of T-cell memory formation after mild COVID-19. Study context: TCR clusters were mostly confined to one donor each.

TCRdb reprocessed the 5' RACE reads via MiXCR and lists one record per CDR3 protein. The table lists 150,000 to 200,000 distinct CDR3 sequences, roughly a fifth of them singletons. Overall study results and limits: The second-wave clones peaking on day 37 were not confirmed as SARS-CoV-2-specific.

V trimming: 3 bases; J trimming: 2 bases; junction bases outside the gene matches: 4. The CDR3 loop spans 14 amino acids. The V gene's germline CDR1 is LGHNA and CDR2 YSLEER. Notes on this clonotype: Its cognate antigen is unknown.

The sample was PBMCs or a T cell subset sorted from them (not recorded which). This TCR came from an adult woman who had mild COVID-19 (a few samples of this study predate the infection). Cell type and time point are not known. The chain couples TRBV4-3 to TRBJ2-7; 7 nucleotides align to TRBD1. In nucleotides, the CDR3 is TGCGCCAGCAGCCACGGGACAGATCCCTACGAGCAGTACTTC. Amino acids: CASSHGTDPYEQYF.